The sequence of this TCR beta chain was determined in a study of molecular identifiers for immune sequencing clone quantification. Study at large: In replicates, RNA taken from approximately 20,000 or 100,000 naive CD8 cells was divided five ways, and four portions underwent sequencing.

Many counts were recorded for this clonotype. Its cognate antigen is unknown. Based on a CD8+CD4-CCR7+CD45RA+ profile, naive CD8 T cells were sorted. Germline CDR1 and CDR2: MGHRA and YSYEKL. This CDR3 comprises 13 residues. J gave up 10 bases and V 4 bases, and 9 bases lay outside the gene matches. Study findings and constraints: Clonotypes surpassing 20 RNA copies contained over 98% of effector molecules, versus under 1% in naive cells.

Previously described methods and listed TCR primers were employed for the bulk TCR libraries. TCRdb re-derived calls from the PCR reads in MiXCR, one entry per CDR3 protein. The sample records hundreds of thousands of distinct CDR3 sequences, about 20% being singletons. The sequencing input was naive CD8+ T cells from blood, with Jurkat cell RNA spiked in. Regarding subset: FACS-sorted CD8+CD4-CCR7+CD45RA+ naive T cells. V and J are TRBV4-1 and TRBJ2-7; 8 nucleotides align to TRBD1. This TCR came from a human donor in good health. Some libraries in this study had Jurkat cell RNA spiked in. The CDR3 region has the DNA TGCGCCAGCAGCCCAGGACAGGGTAATGAACAGTACTTC. Translating it yields CASSPGQGNEQYF.